This TCR beta chain derives from a study of shared clonotypes between healthy human individuals. Assay used: immunoSEQ multiplex PCR; TCRdb lists only in-frame clones, some missing. Of approximately 110,000 clones detected, around two thirds appear once; the ten largest clones hold approximately 23%. Only one count was recorded for this clone. The CDR3 is 14 amino acids. The germline gives CDR1 ENHRY, CDR2 SYGVKD. J gave up 4 bases and V 5 bases, and 4 bases lay outside the gene matches. The TCR comes from a woman in her thirties in good health. This chain joins TRBV10-3 and TRBJ2-7; 11 bases are shared with TRBD2. Sequences were obtained from memory CD8+ T cells sorted from blood. Specified subset: CD45RO+ cells pooled with CCR7-negative TemRA cells. The CDR3 DNA reads as TGTGCCATCAGTACCGGGACTAGCGGTTACGAGCAGTACTTC. Amino acid sequence: CAISTGTSGYEQYF.